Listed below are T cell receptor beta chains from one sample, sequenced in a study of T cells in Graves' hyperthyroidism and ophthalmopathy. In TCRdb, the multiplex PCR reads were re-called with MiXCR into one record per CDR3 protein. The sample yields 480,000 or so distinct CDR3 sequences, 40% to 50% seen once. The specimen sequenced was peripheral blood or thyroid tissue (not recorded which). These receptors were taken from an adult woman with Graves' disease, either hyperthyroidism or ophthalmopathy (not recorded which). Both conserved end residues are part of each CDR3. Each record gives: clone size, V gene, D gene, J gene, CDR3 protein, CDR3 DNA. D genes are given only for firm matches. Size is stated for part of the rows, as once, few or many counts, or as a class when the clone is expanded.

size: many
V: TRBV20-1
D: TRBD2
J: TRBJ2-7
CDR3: CSGTSGADYEQYF
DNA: TGCAGTGGGACTAGCGGGGCCGACTACGAGCAGTACTTC

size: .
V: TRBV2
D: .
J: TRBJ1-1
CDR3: CASSRSRDGNTEAFF
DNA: TGTGCCAGCAGCCGCAGCCGGGACGGGAACACTGAAGCTTTCTTT

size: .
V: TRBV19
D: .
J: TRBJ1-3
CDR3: CASKPAKAGNTIYF
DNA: TGTGCCAGTAAGCCAGCGAAAGCTGGAAACACCATATATTTT

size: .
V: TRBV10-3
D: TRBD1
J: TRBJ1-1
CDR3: CATPTGDSEAFF
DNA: TGTGCCACCCCGACAGGGGATTCCGAAGCTTTCTTT

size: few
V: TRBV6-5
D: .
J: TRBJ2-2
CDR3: CASSDSGETGELFF
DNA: TGTGCCAGCAGTGACTCGGGGGAGACCGGGGAGCTGTTTTTT

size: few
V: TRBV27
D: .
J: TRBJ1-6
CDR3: CASSLTSERSSPLHF
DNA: TGTGCCAGCAGTTTGACCAGCGAACGGAGTTCACCCCTCCACTTT

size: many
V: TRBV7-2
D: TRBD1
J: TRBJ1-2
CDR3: CASSRAGTGVGYGYTF
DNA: TGTGCCAGCAGTAGGGCCGGGACAGGGGTTGGTTATGGCTACACCTTC

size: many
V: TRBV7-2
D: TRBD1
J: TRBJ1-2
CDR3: CASSLAPGGGYGYTF
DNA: TGTGCCAGCAGCTTAGCTCCAGGGGGCGGCTATGGCTACACCTTC

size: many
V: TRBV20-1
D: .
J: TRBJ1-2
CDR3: CSARADSGQNYGYTF
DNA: TGCAGTGCTAGAGCAGATTCCGGTCAGAACTATGGCTACACCTTC

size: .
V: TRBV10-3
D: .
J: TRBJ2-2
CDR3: CAITGGNTGELFF
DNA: TGTGCCATCACAGGCGGGAACACCGGGGAGCTGTTTTTT

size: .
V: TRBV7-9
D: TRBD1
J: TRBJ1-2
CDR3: CASSYGTGGNYGYTF
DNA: TGTGCCAGCAGCTATGGGACAGGGGGTAACTATGGCTACACCTTC

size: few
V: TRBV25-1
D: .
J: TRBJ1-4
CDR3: CASSEYRSREGEKLFF
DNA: TGTGCCAGCAGTGAATACAGGAGCCGGGAGGGCGAAAAACTGTTTTTT

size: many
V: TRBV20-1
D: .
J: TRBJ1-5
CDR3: CSARDGEEGNQPQHF
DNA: TGCAGTGCTAGAGATGGGGAGGAGGGCAATCAGCCCCAGCATTTT

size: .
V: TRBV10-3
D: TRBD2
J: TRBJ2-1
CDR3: CASSGGPGLAGGANEQFF
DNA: TGTGCGTCTAGTGGAGGGCCAGGTCTAGCGGGAGGAGCCAATGAGCAGTTCTTC

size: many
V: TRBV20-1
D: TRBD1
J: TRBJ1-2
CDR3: CSARRRTGGFYGYTF
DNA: TGCAGTGCTAGAAGGCGTACAGGGGGCTTCTATGGCTACACCTTC

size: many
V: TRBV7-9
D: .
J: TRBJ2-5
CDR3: CASSQDRREAQYF
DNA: TGTGCCAGCAGCCAGGACAGGAGGGAGGCCCAGTACTTC

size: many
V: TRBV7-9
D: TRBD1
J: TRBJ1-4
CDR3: CASSPGQGNEKLFF
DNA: TGTGCCAGCAGCCCTGGACAGGGTAATGAAAAACTGTTTTTT

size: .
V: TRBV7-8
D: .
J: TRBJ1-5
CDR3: CASSERASNQPQHF
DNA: TGTGCCAGCAGCGAGAGGGCTAGCAATCAGCCCCAGCATTTT

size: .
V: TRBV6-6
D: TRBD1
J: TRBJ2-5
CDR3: CASSYKAGGYQETQYF
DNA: TGTGCCAGCAGTTACAAGGCAGGGGGATACCAAGAGACCCAGTACTTC

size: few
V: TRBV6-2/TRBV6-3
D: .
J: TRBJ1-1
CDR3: CATSRDRGTEAFF
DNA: TGTGCCACCTCCAGGGATCGGGGCACTGAAGCTTTCTTT

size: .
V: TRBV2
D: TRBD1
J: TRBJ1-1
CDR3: CASRRTGSVTEAFF
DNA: TGTGCCAGCAGGCGGACAGGGAGTGTCACTGAAGCTTTCTTT

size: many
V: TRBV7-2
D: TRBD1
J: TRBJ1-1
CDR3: CASSRQGVNTEAFF
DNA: TGTGCCAGCAGCCGACAGGGGGTGAACACTGAAGCTTTCTTT

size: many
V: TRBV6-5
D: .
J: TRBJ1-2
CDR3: CASSYLENYGYTF
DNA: TGTGCCAGCAGTTACTTGGAGAACTATGGCTACACCTTC

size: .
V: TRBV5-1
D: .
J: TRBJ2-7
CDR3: CASSSGTENYEQYF
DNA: TGCGCCAGCAGTTCCGGGACCGAGAACTACGAGCAGTACTTC

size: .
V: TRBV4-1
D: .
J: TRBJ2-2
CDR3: CASSQGLANTGELFF
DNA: TGCGCCAGCAGCCAAGGCCTTGCTAACACCGGGGAGCTGTTTTTT

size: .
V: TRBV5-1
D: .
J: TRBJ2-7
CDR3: CASSRMWEQGSYEQYF
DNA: TGCGCCAGCAGCCGGATGTGGGAGCAGGGCTCCTACGAGCAGTACTTC

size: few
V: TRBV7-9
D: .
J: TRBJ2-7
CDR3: CASSLSRDNEQYF
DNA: TGTGCCAGCAGCTTGAGCAGGGACAATGAGCAGTACTTC

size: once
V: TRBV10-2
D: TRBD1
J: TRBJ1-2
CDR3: CASRGQGTGYTF
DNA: TGCGCCAGCAGAGGACAGGGGACTGGCTACACCTTC

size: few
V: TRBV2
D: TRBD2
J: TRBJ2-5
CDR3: CASSVTSGSETQYF
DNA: TGTGCCAGCAGTGTGACTAGCGGGAGTGAGACCCAGTACTTC

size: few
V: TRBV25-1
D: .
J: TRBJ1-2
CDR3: CASSEGGGPNGYTF
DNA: TGTGCCAGCAGTGAAGGGGGGGGTCCCAATGGCTACACCTTC

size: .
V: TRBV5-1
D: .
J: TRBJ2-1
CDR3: CASSFPPGYEQFF
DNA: TGCGCCAGCAGCTTCCCCCCAGGCTATGAGCAGTTCTTC

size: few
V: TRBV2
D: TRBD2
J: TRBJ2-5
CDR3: CASSGSGSVETQYF
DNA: TGTGCCAGCAGTGGTAGCGGGAGTGTCGAGACCCAGTACTTC

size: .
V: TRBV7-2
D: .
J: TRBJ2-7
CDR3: CASSLEGSNYEQYF
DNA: TGTGCCAGCAGCTTAGAGGGCAGTAACTACGAGCAGTACTTC

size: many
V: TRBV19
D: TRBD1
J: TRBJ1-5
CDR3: CASSTGGRGQPQHF
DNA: TGTGCCAGTAGCACAGGGGGCAGGGGTCAGCCCCAGCATTTT

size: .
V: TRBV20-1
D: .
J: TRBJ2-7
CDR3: CSARDGAAAHEQYF
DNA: TGCAGTGCTAGAGATGGGGCGGCCGCCCACGAGCAGTACTTC

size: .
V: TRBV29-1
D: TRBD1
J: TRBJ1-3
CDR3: CSVAGQGLNTIYF
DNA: TGCAGCGTTGCTGGACAGGGGTTAAACACCATATATTTT

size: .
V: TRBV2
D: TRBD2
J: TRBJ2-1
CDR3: CASRGTSAYNEQFF
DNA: TGTGCCAGCCGGGGGACTAGCGCCTACAATGAGCAGTTCTTC

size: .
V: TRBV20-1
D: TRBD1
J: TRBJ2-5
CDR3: CSAMGQGWAQYF
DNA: TGCAGTGCTATGGGACAGGGGTGGGCCCAGTACTTC

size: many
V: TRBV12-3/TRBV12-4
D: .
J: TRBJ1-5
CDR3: CASSSTGHQPQHF
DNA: TGTGCCAGCAGTTCAACCGGGCATCAGCCCCAGCATTTT

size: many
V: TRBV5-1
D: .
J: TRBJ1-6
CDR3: CASSLAQGNSPLHF
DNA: TGCGCCAGCAGCTTGGCACAGGGCAATTCACCCCTCCACTTT

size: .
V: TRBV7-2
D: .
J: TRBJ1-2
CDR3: CASKDRGFGYGYTF
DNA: TGTGCCAGCAAGGACAGAGGGTTTGGCTATGGCTACACCTTC

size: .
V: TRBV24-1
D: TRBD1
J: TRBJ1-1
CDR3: CATSDRVRQGWNTEAFF
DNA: TGTGCCACCAGTGACCGGGTTAGACAGGGCTGGAACACTGAAGCTTTCTTT

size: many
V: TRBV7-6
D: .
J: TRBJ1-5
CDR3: CASSADRNQPQHF
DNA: TGTGCCAGCAGCGCAGACAGAAATCAGCCCCAGCATTTT

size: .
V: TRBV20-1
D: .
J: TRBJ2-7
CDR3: CSARTPGRGRAYEQYF
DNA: TGCAGTGCTAGAACGCCGGGGCGGGGGCGAGCCTACGAGCAGTACTTC

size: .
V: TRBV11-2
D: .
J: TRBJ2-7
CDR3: CASSPPAASASYEQYF
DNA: TGTGCCAGCTCACCACCGGCTGCCTCGGCGTCCTACGAGCAGTACTTC

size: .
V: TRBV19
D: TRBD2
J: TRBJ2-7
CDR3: CASNRASGSHYEQYF
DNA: TGTGCCAGTAATCGAGCTAGCGGGAGTCACTACGAGCAGTACTTC

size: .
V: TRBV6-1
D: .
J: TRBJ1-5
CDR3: CASSPGGGGSNQPQHF
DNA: TGTGCCAGCAGCCCCGGTGGAGGGGGAAGCAATCAGCCCCAGCATTTT